This entry describes one T cell receptor (beta chain). Antigen specificity is unknown. The data belong to a study of cytomegalovirus exposure and HLA in healthy donors. Findings of the study overall: Immune exposure was documented only through CMV serostatus. Apparent HLA restriction characterized most CMV-associated TCR beta chains in a later analysis. In an earlier analysis, in some 600 donors, most V segments appeared productive either ~87% or ~30% of the time. Rare sequences made up most TCRs, while some public TCRs were found in many donors.

PCR employed 60 Vbeta and 13 Jbeta primers. The assay was immunoSEQ multiplex PCR, and TCRdb's table has in-frame clones only and misses some. This table has 100,000 or so clones, more than 80% appearing once. The CDR3 runs to 16 residues. Looked up from germline, CDR1 is SGHVS and CDR2 is FQNEAQ. V dropped 5 bases and J dropped 0; count of bases not matched to a gene: 8. The rearrangement uses TRBV7-8 and TRBJ2-3; 7 nucleotides agree with TRBD2. The sequencing input was PBMCs. This TCR came from a young man in good health and CMV-seronegative. Written as DNA, the CDR3 is TGTGCCAGCAGCAAGGTACTAGCGCTAAGCACAGATACGCAGTATTTT. Amino acid sequence: CASSKVLALSTDTQYF.